The TCR beta chain under discussion was sequenced for a study of T cells in women clearing cervical HPV infection. Across the study: With HLA typing for only a few women, HLA confounding remains possible. Study-wide points: CIN3+ cases had significantly higher TCR repertoire richness than controls, but evenness did not differ.

V lost 1 base to trimming and J lost 9 bases, with 7 bases between them. CDR1 and CDR2 (germline): LNHDA, SQIVND (reference sequence). This CDR3 contains 12 residues. Each participant carried one incident cervical HPV16 infection only. TCR beta CDR3 amplified by multiplex PCR from approximately 1,100 ng genomic DNA. Data came from immunoSEQ multiplex PCR; TCRdb stores just in-frame clones and leaves some out. Its clone listing holds around 35,000 clones. Notes on this clone: Its matching antigen is unknown. Coverage ceases 3 residues before the CDR3 finishes, and the germline J gene fills in the end. Other nucleotide sequences in the sample specify the same CDR3.

This TCR derives from a woman between 18 and 70 years old with a cervical HPV16 infection that either progressed to CIN3+ or cleared (not recorded which). This chain links TRBV19 with TRBJ2-1, with D uncertain. Input material: blood buffy coat. CDR3 bases read: TGTGCCAGTAGTATAGGTACTGGTGAG. Translation gives CASSIGTGE. The whole CDR3 sequence is CASSIGTGEQFF.